The 32 T cell receptor beta chains below were found in one sample sequenced in a study of blood T cell repertoires in COVID-19. The protocol was immunoSEQ multiplex PCR, while the TCRdb copy is restricted to in-frame clones and leaves out a portion. The sample lists some 160,000 clones, around four fifths occurring once. The sequenced sample consisted of PBMCs or T cells enriched from blood (not recorded which). These receptors were obtained from a woman between 50 and 59 years old who had recovered from COVID-19.

This clone was counted a single time. The chain combines TRBV2 with TRBJ2-7; no definite D call. V was trimmed by 4 bases and J by 6 bases, leaving 10 bases between them. Germline CDR1 is SNHLY and CDR2 is FYNNEI. This CDR3 contains 12 residues. The CDR3 DNA reads TGTGCCAGCAGTGTGGAGACGGTCGAGCAGTACTTC. The encoded protein is CASSVETVEQYF.

The chain has TRBV5-1 and TRBJ2-7, with D perhaps matching TRBD1 (5 bases). This CDR3 is 15 amino acids long. V lost 0 bases and J lost 5, with 15 bases in between. Germline assignment: CDR1 SGHRS and CDR2 YFSETQ. CDR3: CASSLGIQVNNEQYF. CDR3 DNA: TGCGCCAGCAGCTTGGGAATACAGGTAAATAACGAGCAGTACTTC.

CDR3 sequence: CASSPRQGTYEQYF. The CDR3 DNA is TGTGCCAGCAGCCCCCGACAGGGAACCTACGAGCAGTACTTC. The rearrangement uses TRBV7-9 and TRBJ2-7, with 7 positions matching TRBD1. V dropped 5 bases and J dropped 2; count of bases not matched to a gene: 6. The CDR3 spans 14 residues. Germline V gene data show CDR1 as SEHNR and CDR2 as FQNEAQ (reference sequence).

The chain recombines TRBV5-4 with TRBJ2-7; 7 bases are a match to TRBD2. V gave up 4 bases and J gave up 5 bases; unmatched junction bases: 6. The CDR3 runs to 13 residues. Germline V lookup: CDR1 SGHNT, CDR2 YYREEE (reference sequence). CDR3 amino acids: CASSIVTSNEQYF. CDR3 nucleotide sequence: TGTGCCAGCAGCATAGTGACTAGCAACGAGCAGTACTTC. Looking up the rest from reference TRBV5-4 and TRBJ2-7 gives the full variable domain: ETGVTQSPTHLIKTRGQQVTLRCSSQSGHNTVSWYQQALGQGPQFIFQYYREEENGRGNFPPRFSGLQFPNYSSELNVNALELDDSALYLCASSIVTSNEQYFGPGTRLTVT.

This clone was seen just once. The V gene is TRBV7-9, the J gene TRBJ1-6, with 7 bases lining up with TRBD1. Germline V gene sequence: CDR1 SEHNR, CDR2 FQNEAQ (reference sequence). V gave up 4 bases and J gave up 8 bases; unmatched junction bases: 2. The CDR3 is made up of 13 amino acids. CDR3 residues: CASSWTGDSPLHF. The DNA for the CDR3 is TGTGCCAGCAGCTGGACAGGAGATTCACCCCTCCACTTT.

The chain combines TRBV4-3 with TRBJ1-1, with 8 nucleotides matching TRBD1. This CDR3 comprises 16 residues. Germline V gives CDR1 LGHNA, CDR2 YSLEER. J lost 1 base, V lost 1 base, and 5 bases had no gene match. CDR3 region: CASSQGRTGQNTEAFF. Here the CDR3 DNA reads TGCGCCAGCAGCCAAGGACGGACAGGGCAGAACACTGAAGCTTTCTTT.

The chain is built from TRBV12-3 or TRBV12-4 and TRBJ1-1; D is perhaps TRBD1 (6 bases). V was clipped by 2 bases and J by 8 bases, with 12 bases between them. The CDR3 spans 13 residues. The CDR3 is CASSLSGQTEAFF. CDR3 in DNA: TGTGCCAGCAGTTTAAGTGGACAGACAGAAGCTTTCTTT.

The chain has TRBV4-1 and TRBJ2-5, with TRBD2 identical over 14 bases. CDR1 is MGHRA, CDR2 YSYEKL, per germline. V shed 1 base and J 3 bases; nucleotides not matched to a gene: 1. The length of the CDR3 is 16 residues. CDR3 region: CASSQGLAGGEETQYF. The DNA for the CDR3 is TGCGCCAGCAGCCAAGGACTAGCGGGAGGGGAAGAGACCCAGTACTTC.

The CDR3 DNA reads as TGTGCCAGTAGTATCCGACAGGCTCACACCGGGGAGCTGTTTTTT. This translates into CASSIRQAHTGELFF. The chain has TRBV19 and TRBJ2-2, with D tentatively TRBD1 (6 bases). CDR1 is LNHDA and CDR2 is SQIVND in the germline V gene (reference sequence). The CDR3 loop spans 15 amino acids. V lost 3 bases and J lost 3, with 11 bases in between.

The J gene is TRBJ1-1, the V gene TRBV9; D is unresolved. This CDR3 has 15 residues. V lost 3 bases and J 3 bases, leaving 15 bases between the germline ends. The V gene's germline CDR1 is SGDLS and CDR2 YYNGEE. The CDR3 is CASSGGSLRDTEAFF. As DNA, the CDR3 is TGTGCCAGCAGCGGCGGGTCCCTCCGGGACACTGAAGCTTTCTTT.

The V and J genes are TRBV7-2 and TRBJ2-2; a possible D gene is TRBD2 (7 bases). The V end lost 1 base, the J end lost 4 bases, and 16 bases lay between the germline ends. The CDR3 totals 17 residues. The germline V gene encodes CDR1 SGHTA and CDR2 FQGNSA. The CDR3 region is CASSLGAGARSTGELFF. DNA of the CDR3: TGTGCCAGCAGCTTAGGGGCGGGGGCCAGAAGCACCGGGGAGCTGTTTTTT.

In nucleotides, the CDR3 is TGCGCCAGCAGGCGGGCGCTAGCGGGGGGCACAGATACGCAGTATTTT. The encoded protein is CASRRALAGGTDTQYF. The rearrangement links TRBV5-1 to TRBJ2-3; 10 bases agree with TRBD2. This CDR3 has 16 amino acids. Germline-derived CDR1 and CDR2 are SGHRS and YFSETQ. J gave up 1 base and V 5 bases, and 7 bases lay outside the gene matches.

This clone occurred a few times. The rearrangement links TRBV6-6 to TRBJ2-3; TRBD2 matches at 12 bases. V lost 5 bases and J lost 2; bases outside the gene matches: 11. CDR1 is MNHNY and CDR2 is SVGAGI in the germline V gene (reference sequence). The CDR3 has 18 residues. CDR3 region: CASSLNFPSGGATDTQYF. The CDR3 nucleotides are TGTGCCAGCAGTCTGAACTTCCCTAGCGGGGGGGCCACAGATACGCAGTATTTT.

The chain links TRBV4-2 to TRBJ1-1; D unresolved. This CDR3 has 15 amino acids. The V gene's germline CDR1 is LGHNA and CDR2 YNFKEQ. Trimming shortened V by 0 bases and J by 1 base, and 9 bases separated the two germline ends. DNA of the CDR3: TGTGCCAGCAGCCAAGAACTAGGTAAGAACACTGAAGCTTTCTTT. Amino acids: CASSQELGKNTEAFF.

The chain links TRBV6-5 to TRBJ2-1; possible D gene TRBD1, 6 bases. With 2 bases removed from V and 9 bases from J, the gap between germline ends came to 11 bases. CDR1 and CDR2 from the germline V gene are MNHEY and SVGAGI. This CDR3 contains 13 residues. The CDR3 DNA sequence: TGTGCCAGCAGTTACCAGGGGAAGGGTGAGCAGTTCTTC. Amino acids: CASSYQGKGEQFF.

Within the sample, this clone is medium-sized (0.01 to 0.1%). This CDR3 reads CASRTGYTEAFF. The CDR3 DNA reads TGTGCCAGCAGGACAGGGTACACTGAAGCTTTCTTT. The V gene is TRBV12-3 or TRBV12-4, the J gene TRBJ1-1; 7 bases are shared with TRBD1. Trimming cost V 6 bases and J 3 bases; bases outside gene matches: 1. The length of the CDR3 is 12 residues.

This clone has a single count. The chain uses TRBV29-1 and TRBJ2-1, with TRBD1 matching 10 bases. Germline CDR1 and CDR2: SQVTM and ANQGSEA. Germline trimming cut 8 bases from V and 0 bases from J; bases unmatched to any gene: 7. The CDR3 runs 15 residues. The CDR3 nucleotides read TGCAGCTCCCACCGGACAGGGGGCTCCTACAATGAGCAGTTCTTC. It is translated as CSSHRTGGSYNEQFF.

The genes are TRBV5-1 and TRBJ2-6, with 9 bases identical to TRBD1. This CDR3 comprises 19 residues. Germline CDR1 SGHRS, CDR2 YFSETQ. V dropped 7 bases and J dropped 1; count of bases not matched to a gene: 15. This CDR3 is CASALAPGQGGSGANVLTF. CDR3 DNA sequence: TGCGCCAGCGCTCTCGCCCCGGGACAGGGAGGGTCTGGGGCCAACGTCCTGACTTTC.

This sequence joins TRBV29-1 and TRBJ2-1; 7 nucleotides align to TRBD1. Germline CDR1 reads SQVTM; CDR2 reads ANQGSEA. There are 13 residues in the CDR3. V shed 7 bases and J 7 bases; nucleotides not matched to a gene: 10. The CDR3 loop is CSGMDRQFNEQFF. Here the CDR3 DNA reads TGCAGCGGGATGGACAGGCAATTTAATGAGCAGTTCTTC.

The chain combines TRBV14 with TRBJ2-7; 9 positions match TRBD1. This CDR3 comprises 15 residues. Per the germline V gene, CDR1 is SGHDN and CDR2 is FVKESK. J lost 3 bases, V lost 1 base, and 4 bases had no gene match. In DNA, the CDR3 is TGTGCCAGCAGCCAAGCCGGGACAGGGAACTACGAGCAGTACTTC. As protein: CASSQAGTGNYEQYF.

The chain joins TRBV18 to TRBJ2-1; 7 nucleotides match TRBD1. The V gene's germline CDR1 is KGHSH and CDR2 LQKENI. V shed 0 bases and J 1 base; nucleotides not matched to a gene: 6. This CDR3 comprises 17 residues. The CDR3 loop is CASSPPTGTGSYNEQFF. CDR3 DNA: TGTGCCAGCTCACCACCGACAGGGACCGGTTCCTACAATGAGCAGTTCTTC.

The chain carries TRBV27 and TRBJ2-7; 12 bases are shared with TRBD1. V lost 5 bases to trimming and J lost 7 bases; unmatched junction nucleotides: 9. This CDR3 is built from 15 residues. Germline V gene data show CDR1 as MNHEY and CDR2 as SMNVEV (reference sequence). CDR3 nucleotide sequence: TGTGCCAGCAGTCTCGGGACAGGGGGCATAGGAGAGCAGTACTTC. It yields the protein CASSLGTGGIGEQYF.

The chain couples TRBV18 to TRBJ1-6; D uncertain. Between the trimmed V and J ends, which lost 2 bases and 6 bases, there was a span of 11 bases. Germline V gene sequence: CDR1 KGHSH, CDR2 LQKENI. The CDR3 contains 15 residues. The CDR3 DNA follows: TGTGCCAGCTCACCAAGATCAGGCCGTAATTCACCCCTCCACTTT. It is translated as CASSPRSGRNSPLHF.

The chain carries TRBV9 and TRBJ2-5; no clear D. Germline CDR1 is SGDLS and CDR2 is YYNGEE. V was clipped by 0 bases and J by 3 bases, with 12 bases between them. The CDR3 runs 15 residues. The CDR3 sequence: CASSVDGLEKETQYF. The CDR3 region has the DNA TGTGCCAGCAGCGTAGATGGTTTGGAGAAAGAGACCCAGTACTTC.

V gene TRBV6-5 combines with J gene TRBJ2-6; a possible D gene is TRBD2 (5 bases). Germline V lookup: CDR1 MNHEY, CDR2 SVGAGI. The V end was cut by 5 bases, the J end by 0 bases, with 8 bases between. The CDR3 spans 15 residues. CDR3 region: CASSQAGSGANVLTF. The CDR3 coding sequence is TGTGCCAGCAGTCAGGCGGGCTCTGGGGCCAACGTCCTGACTTTC.

This clone was detected only a few times. The V call is TRBV7-6, the J call TRBJ2-5, with a possible D match to TRBD1 (6 bases). Germline lookup yields CDR1 SGHVS and CDR2 FNYEAQ. The CDR3 contains 14 residues. Trimming cost V 2 bases and J 5 bases, with 12 bases left between them. This chain's CDR3 is CASSLQTGWETQYF. The CDR3 DNA reads as TGTGCCAGCAGCTTACAGACAGGCTGGGAGACCCAGTACTTC.

In its sample, this clone was seen once. The chain has TRBV6-5 and TRBJ2-1; 10 bases map to TRBD1. CDR3 length: 16 amino acids. The V segment lost 0 bases and the J segment 7 bases; nucleotides outside the gene matches: 6. Germline CDR1 MNHEY, CDR2 SVGAGI. DNA for the CDR3: TGTGCCAGCAGTTACTCGACCGGGACAGGGGTGAATGAGCAGTTCTTC. It yields the protein CASSYSTGTGVNEQFF.

This chain connects TRBV2 to TRBJ2-7; possibly TRBD2 for D (5 bases). V lost 3 bases and J 6 bases, leaving 12 bases between the germline ends. In germline, CDR1 is SNHLY, CDR2 FYNNEI. This CDR3 is 13 amino acids long. The CDR3 region has the DNA TGTGCCAGCAGTGATCGGGGTTTTGGCGAGCAGTACTTC. Translation: CASSDRGFGEQYF.

This clone was detected ten times or more. J is TRBJ2-2 and V is TRBV4-3; 8 nucleotides align to TRBD2. Germline lookup yields CDR1 LGHNA and CDR2 YSLEER. After removal of 1 base from V and 5 bases from J, the junction contained 6 bases not matched to a gene. This CDR3 has 16 residues. As DNA, the CDR3 is TGCGCCAGCAGCCAAGGGCGCACTAGCGGAACCGGGGAGCTGTTTTTT. It specifies CASSQGRTSGTGELFF.

The CDR3 sequence: CASRQYPGRGTGELFF. CDR3 DNA: TGTGCCAGCAGACAATACCCAGGGCGGGGCACCGGGGAGCTGTTTTTT. The chain is built from TRBV5-5 and TRBJ2-2; a possible D gene is TRBD2 (6 bases). The CDR3 consists of 16 residues. V lost 5 bases and J 4 bases, leaving 18 bases between the germline ends. The germline V gene encodes CDR1 SGHKS and CDR2 YYEKEE (reference sequence).

The chain carries TRBV7-8 and TRBJ2-1, with 10 bases matching TRBD2. Looked up from germline, CDR1 is SGHVS and CDR2 is FQNEAQ. The CDR3 runs to 18 residues. V lost 5 bases, J lost 1 base, and 11 bases stayed unmatched. This CDR3 is CASSRVIGLAESYNEQFF. Here the CDR3 DNA reads TGTGCCAGCAGCCGAGTAATTGGACTAGCGGAATCCTACAATGAGCAGTTCTTC.

J is TRBJ2-5 and V is TRBV9; 8 nucleotides align to TRBD2. CDR1 SGDLS and CDR2 YYNGEE come from the germline V gene. This CDR3 comprises 15 residues. V lost 3 bases, J lost 5 bases, and 9 bases stayed unmatched. The CDR3 coding sequence is TGTGCCAGCAGCGATGTAGCGGGGACGAGGGAGACCCAGTACTTC. Its protein is CASSDVAGTRETQYF.